The 15 T cell receptor beta chains below were found in one sample sequenced in a study of CD8 T cells in Susac syndrome. Random-hexamer reverse transcription was applied to roughly 0.45 to 1 ug RNA. A single record per CDR3 protein comes from TCRdb applying MiXCR to the immunoSEQ multiplex PCR reads. The data hold some 190,000 distinct CDR3 sequences, with 95% observed a single time. Specimen: CD4+ T cells from PBMCs. Receptors were obtained from a human donor with multiple sclerosis.

Written as DNA, the CDR3 is TGTGCCAGCAGACCTTTGACAGGTCCTAATTCACCCCTCCACTTT. Protein sequence: CASRPLTGPNSPLHF. The J gene is TRBJ1-6, the V gene TRBV6-5, with a possible D match to TRBD1 (6 bases). V lost 6 bases to trimming and J lost 6 bases, with 15 bases between them. From germline, CDR1 is MNHEY and CDR2 SVGAGI. There are 15 residues in the CDR3.

This clonotype has just one count. The chain links TRBV9 to TRBJ1-2; D unclear. Germline V gene sequence: CDR1 SGDLS, CDR2 YYNGEE. Trimming stripped 2 bases from V and 4 bases from J, with 9 bases between. CDR3 length: 13 amino acids. In DNA, the CDR3 is TGTGCCAGCAGCGTCGGTTCAGGCTATGGCTACACCTTC. This gives the protein CASSVGSGYGYTF.

The genes are TRBV20-1 and TRBJ2-1; weak D call: TRBD2 (6 bases). The germline CDR1 and CDR2 sequences are DFQATT and SNEGSKA (reference sequence). The CDR3 extends over 15 amino acids. Trimming removed 0 bases from V and 8 bases from J, with 17 bases in between. CDR3 protein: CSARDSAGPGDEQFF. As DNA, the CDR3 is TGCAGTGCTAGAGATTCGGCGGGGCCTGGGGATGAGCAGTTCTTC.

The CDR3 DNA sequence: TGTGCCAGCAGCCAAGAGTTCGTTGTCCGAGGGCCCCTCCACTTT. Translated, it gives CASSQEFVVRGPLHF. The chain links TRBV3-1 to TRBJ1-6, with unresolved D. Trimming pared 0 bases from V and 13 bases from J, leaving 16 bases between. The CDR3 runs 15 residues. CDR1 and CDR2 (germline): LGHDT, YNNKEL (reference sequence).

This chain links TRBV30 with TRBJ1-2, with 7 positions matching TRBD1. The J segment lost 1 base and the V segment lost 3 bases, leaving 5 bases of the junction unmatched. Germline values: CDR1 GTSNPN, CDR2 SVGIG (reference sequence). CDR3 length: 14 amino acids. The CDR3, as DNA: TGTGCCTGGAGCCGACAGGGACATAACTATGGCTACACCTTC. Translating gives CAWSRQGHNYGYTF.

This clonotype was detected once. The chain employs TRBV3-1 and TRBJ2-5; the D gene could be TRBD1 or TRBD2 (6 bases each). V gave up 3 bases and J gave up 1 base, with 15 bases separating them. This CDR3 spans 16 amino acids. The germline V gene encodes CDR1 LGHDT and CDR2 YNNKEL (reference sequence). CDR3 DNA: TGTGCCAGCAGCCATCGCGGAGGGGGGCTCCAAGAGACCCAGTACTTC. It encodes CASSHRGGGLQETQYF.

As DNA, the CDR3 is TGCAGTGCTAACGCGGGAGGGGGTGAAAAACTGTTTTTT. Its translation: CSANAGGGEKLFF. This chain uses TRBV20-1 with TRBJ1-4; a weak D match, TRBD1 (6 bases). The germline V and J ends were trimmed by 4 bases and 7 bases, with 13 bases remaining between them. This CDR3 contains 13 residues. CDR1 and CDR2 from the germline V gene are DFQATT and SNEGSKA (reference sequence).

The chain couples TRBV7-9 to TRBJ2-2, with D perhaps TRBD1 (5 bases). The germline V gene encodes CDR1 SEHNR and CDR2 FQNEAQ (reference sequence). There are 17 residues in the CDR3. Trimming stripped 1 base from V and 7 bases from J, with 19 bases between. DNA of the CDR3: TGTGCCAGCAGCTTAGGACCTCAGGGTCGGAGCAGCGGGGAGCTGTTTTTT. It codes for CASSLGPQGRSSGELFF.

V gene TRBV21-1 combines with J gene TRBJ2-5; TRBD1 reflects the table's D call only, with no check against the DNA. TRBV21-1 is deemed a pseudogene. This CDR3 spans 17 amino acids. As DNA, the CDR3 is TGTGCCAGCAGCGAACGGCCGGGACAGGGACCTAGTGAGACCCAGTACTTC. This codes for CASSERPGQGPSETQYF.

The rearrangement links TRBV3-1 to TRBJ1-1, with 7 bases fitting TRBD1. CDR1 is LGHDT and CDR2 is YNNKEL in the germline V gene (reference sequence). J gave up 7 bases and V 3 bases, and 8 bases lay outside the gene matches. The CDR3 contains 14 residues. For the CDR3, the DNA is TGTGCCAGCAGCCACTCTGGGACAGTTAATGAAGCTTTCTTT. It is translated as CASSHSGTVNEAFF. The full variable domain, with the rest looked up from reference TRBV3-1 and TRBJ1-1, is DTAVSQTPKYLVTQMGNDKSIKCEQNLGHDTMYWYKQDSKKFLKIMFSYNNKELIINETVPNRFSPKSPDKAHLNLHINSLELGDSAVYFCASSHSGTVNEAFFGQGTRLTVV.

This chain connects TRBV29-1 to TRBJ1-1; D possibly corresponds to TRBD1 (5 bases). Germline V lookup: CDR1 SQVTM, CDR2 ANQGSEA. Between the trimmed V and J ends, which lost 0 bases and 10 bases, there was a span of 15 bases. The CDR3 runs to 13 residues. CDR3 sequence (DNA): TGCAGCGTTGAAGATTCGTGGGGGGTGGGAGCTTTCTTT. Encoded protein: CSVEDSWGVGAFF.

The chain links TRBV25-1 to TRBJ2-2; D ambiguous. Germline V CDR1 and CDR2: MGHDK, SYGVNS. Trimming took off 3 bases at V and 0 bases at J, with 8 bases between the two ends. CDR3 length: 15 amino acids. CDR3 in amino acids: CASSDPATNTGELFF. CDR3 bases: TGTGCCAGCAGTGACCCGGCTACGAACACCGGGGAGCTGTTTTTT.

This rearrangement joins TRBV3-1 to TRBJ2-1, with TRBD2 matching over 11 bases. The CDR3 has 15 amino acids. Per the germline V gene, CDR1 is LGHDT and CDR2 is YNNKEL (reference sequence). V dropped 5 bases and J dropped 2; count of bases not matched to a gene: 2. The CDR3 nucleotides are TGTGCCAGCAGCTATAGCGGGGGGGCCTACAATGAGCAGTTCTTC. Protein sequence: CASSYSGGAYNEQFF.

The sample holds one count of this clonotype. The junction differs from germline at one of its ends, possibly a read error. V usage is TRBV23-1 and J usage is TRBJ2-1; D is perhaps TRBD2 (6 bases). TRBV23-1 is annotated as an ORF whose role is uncertain. This CDR3 has 11 amino acids. This CDR3 reads CASNSGPEEFF. The CDR3 DNA is TGCGCCAGCAACAGCGGGCCTGAGGAGTTCTTC.

The sample holds one count of this clonotype. V gene TRBV20-1 combines with J gene TRBJ2-5; D gene ambiguous. The CDR3 has 12 amino acids. Trimming pared 3 bases from V and 5 bases from J, leaving 10 bases between. CDR1 is DFQATT, CDR2 SNEGSKA, per germline (reference sequence). The CDR3: CSASGVSETQYF. The CDR3, as DNA: TGCAGTGCTAGCGGAGTATCGGAGACCCAGTACTTC.